Listed below are T cell receptor beta chains from one sample, sequenced in a study of identical twins. From the 5' RACE reads, TCRdb called clonotypes with MiXCR, one entry per CDR3 protein. Among some 710,000 distinct CDR3 sequences listed, around 6.1% were seen once. The specimen was naive T cells sorted from blood. The receptors shown here come from a man aged 18 to 30 in good health. Each CDR3 is given without its conserved first and last residue. The D gene is left open where the match is weak.

d_call	v_call	j_call	cdr3_aa
-	TRBV11-3	TRBJ2-1	ASSSWQNEQF
-	TRBV6-1	TRBJ1-1	ASSEGIWLTNTEAF
TRBD2	TRBV27	TRBJ2-1	ASSSRTSGRFTYNEQF
TRBD2	TRBV4-3	TRBJ2-3	ASSYRVGSGSLGASDTQY
-	TRBV5-1	TRBJ2-5	ASRSTETQY
-	TRBV29-1	TRBJ2-1	SVGTGFPSRSSYNEQF
TRBD1	TRBV14	TRBJ2-1	ASSPDFRDRGLDEQF
-	TRBV6-2/TRBV6-3	TRBJ2-5	ASKRQGGGWTQY
-	TRBV3-1	TRBJ2-7	ASSSRGRATYEQY
-	TRBV14	TRBJ2-1	ASRKLGGNEQF
-	TRBV12-3/TRBV12-4	TRBJ2-7	ASSPGTENYEQY
-	TRBV9	TRBJ2-1	ASSVTMQEQF
TRBD2	TRBV12-3/TRBV12-4	TRBJ2-1	ASSWIAGGHYEQF
-	TRBV28	TRBJ2-7	ASSHTLGLHFWEQY
TRBD1	TRBV7-9	TRBJ1-4	ASSFQGGSEKLF
-	TRBV29-1	TRBJ2-3	SVDWQGNTDTQY
TRBD2	TRBV6-2/TRBV6-3	TRBJ2-1	LSSGINNEQF
-	TRBV2	TRBJ1-1	ASSITGFQNTEAF
TRBD1	TRBV20-1	TRBJ2-2	SARAVDRGNTGELF
-	TRBV20-1	TRBJ2-3	SAETESSTDTQY
TRBD1	TRBV12-3/TRBV12-4	TRBJ2-3	ASSAIRGTDGADTQY
-	TRBV6-2/TRBV6-3	TRBJ2-1	ASSLASQQF
-	TRBV7-3	TRBJ2-6	ASRASSGANVLT
-	TRBV20-1	TRBJ2-7	SAYRQGGSYEQY
TRBD1	TRBV12-3/TRBV12-4	TRBJ2-2	ASRKDRYTGELF
-	TRBV19	TRBJ2-5	ASSIRGQETQY
TRBD1	TRBV20-1	TRBJ1-3	SAREIQGSSGNTIY
-	TRBV5-1	TRBJ2-2	ASSLGPGDTGELF
TRBD1	TRBV7-6	TRBJ1-4	ASSLTGREKLF
TRBD2	TRBV7-6	TRBJ2-1	ASSSPPSGRNEQF
TRBD1	TRBV6-5	TRBJ1-2	ASSPRWTGGAGSGYT
TRBD2	TRBV5-1	TRBJ2-2	ASSSPGTSGSGPGELF
-	TRBV7-2	TRBJ1-4	ASSRTSRDEKLF
TRBD2	TRBV7-2	TRBJ2-3	ASSRRAGGADTQY
-	TRBV7-2	TRBJ2-7	ASSLTGLATYEQY
-	TRBV4-2	TRBJ1-1	ASSQDFVGGTEAF
-	TRBV20-1	TRBJ2-7	SASNVAEPSYEQY
-	TRBV20-1	TRBJ2-5	SVEGTPRQETQY
-	TRBV15	TRBJ2-5	ATSIPSWVVGETQY
-	TRBV5-1	TRBJ2-1	ASSFIYSTNEQF
-	TRBV12-3/TRBV12-4	TRBJ2-3	ASSALGSPQDTQY
TRBD1	TRBV27	TRBJ2-7	ASSLGTGRSYEQY
TRBD2	TRBV12-3/TRBV12-4	TRBJ2-5	ASSALAGEAETQY
-	TRBV28	TRBJ1-6	ASSPAGGLSSYNSPLH
-	TRBV11-2	TRBJ1-1	ASSGSKNTEAF
-	TRBV4-1	TRBJ2-3	ASSSDSADTQY
-	TRBV25-1	TRBJ2-3	ASSGTGADTQY
TRBD2	TRBV7-2	TRBJ2-1	ASSLAPGTSIHEQF
-	TRBV7-2	TRBJ2-3	ASENRAGISTDTQY
TRBD1	TRBV13	TRBJ2-5	ASSRLRDSQETQY
-	TRBV10-3	TRBJ2-1	AIRTGTAQF
-	TRBV7-8	TRBJ2-1	ASSQDRFNEQF
-	TRBV19	TRBJ2-1	ASSIDWPVGYNEQF
-	TRBV6-5	TRBJ2-2	ASSYGNAGELF
TRBD1	TRBV6-1	TRBJ2-3	ASSKPQGPGTDTQY
-	TRBV30	TRBJ2-6	AWSYSGANVLT
TRBD2	TRBV9	TRBJ2-1	ASSVGGTSGRMNEQF
TRBD2	TRBV7-6	TRBJ2-1	ASSLVPPGGTINNEQF
-	TRBV4-3	TRBJ1-1	ASSQDRTGNTEAF